The 27 T cell receptor beta chains given below trace back to one sample, sequenced in a study of response to subunit inactivated influenza vaccine. TCRdb processed the RT-PCR reads anew with MiXCR; each CDR3 protein has one entry. This table holds about 540,000 distinct CDR3 sequences, approximately 24% found once. These data were also reused for a study on T cells expressing NK-cell markers. Per that study: In generating TCR beta cDNA, 5'RACE template switching with UMIs was used.

The material sequenced was CD4+ T cells sorted from PBMCs, taken 11 to 12 days after vaccination. The receptors were gathered from a man aged 45 to 65 who received an inactivated influenza vaccine.

The rearrangement uses TRBV9 and TRBJ2-1; 8 nucleotides agree with TRBD2. The CDR3 is 15 residues long. Germline V lookup: CDR1 SGDLS, CDR2 YYNGEE. V gave up 4 bases and J gave up 10 bases; unmatched junction bases: 13. The DNA of the CDR3 is TGTGCCAGCAGCTCCCGACTGGCGGGAGGAGAGGAGCAGTTCTTC. This codes for CASSSRLAGGEEQFF. Combining the CDR3 with reference TRBV9 and TRBJ2-1 gives the whole variable domain DSGVTQTPKHLITATGQRVTLRCSPRSGDLSVYWYQQSLDQGLQFLIQYYNGEERAKGNILERFSAQQFPDLHSELNLSSLELGDSALYFCASSSRLAGGEEQFFGPGTRLTVL.

The genes are TRBV30 and TRBJ1-3; no definite D call. The CDR3 is made up of 15 amino acids. V was shortened by 4 bases and J by 0 bases, with 13 bases between the two germline ends. Germline V gene data show CDR1 as GTSNPN and CDR2 as SVGIG (reference sequence). CDR3 amino acids: CAWTTPHVSGNTIYF. CDR3 sequence (DNA): TGTGCCTGGACCACTCCACACGTCTCTGGAAACACCATATATTTT.

This clonotype was observed a handful of times. The chain has TRBV6-4 and TRBJ2-5; D might be TRBD1 (7 bases). The CDR3 consists of 14 residues. CDR1 and CDR2 (germline): MRHNA, SNTAGT. Trimming stripped 4 bases from V and 5 bases from J, with 14 bases between. The CDR3, as DNA: TGTGCCAGCAGTGTACCACCAGGGGGGGAGACCCAGTACTTC. Residues: CASSVPPGGETQYF.

This clonotype was detected a few times. The J gene is TRBJ1-1, the V gene TRBV3-1; D is undetermined. The CDR3 runs to 14 residues. Germline CDR1 and CDR2: LGHDT and YNNKEL (reference sequence). V lost 1 base and J 1 base, leaving 7 bases between the germline ends. The CDR3 nucleotides read TGTGCCAGCAGCCAAGGTAGTAAGAACACTGAAGCTTTCTTT. As protein: CASSQGSKNTEAFF.

This clonotype was recorded many times. The rearrangement links TRBV7-2 to TRBJ2-5; the D is unclear. CDR1 and CDR2 from the germline V gene are SGHTA and FQGNSA. The V gene lost 5 bases and the J gene lost 1 base, with 8 bases spanning the gap. The CDR3 is made up of 13 amino acids. DNA for the CDR3: TGTGCCAGCAGCCAAGAGCTCCAAGAGACCCAGTACTTC. It specifies CASSQELQETQYF.

This rearrangement joins TRBV4-1 to TRBJ2-7; unclear D gene. This CDR3 is built from 16 residues. V was cut by 2 bases and J by 0 bases, with 14 bases left in between. Germline assignment: CDR1 MGHRA and CDR2 YSYEKL. The CDR3 loop reads CASSQHIVFFSYEQYF. For the CDR3, the DNA is TGCGCCAGCAGCCAACATATTGTCTTTTTCTCCTACGAGCAGTACTTC.

Only a few counts were recorded for this clonotype. The CDR3 here is CASSWGLAGAGELFF. The CDR3 nucleotides read TGTGCCAGCAGCTGGGGACTAGCGGGAGCCGGGGAGCTGTTTTTT. J is TRBJ2-2 and V is TRBV5-6, with 14 bases identical to TRBD2. CDR3 length: 15 amino acids. Germline trimming cut 3 bases from V and 6 bases from J; bases unmatched to any gene: 1. CDR1 SGHDT and CDR2 YYEEEE come from the germline V gene.

Notes on this clonotype: One junction end does not reproduce the germline sequence, and a read error may be involved. The chain combines TRBV2 with TRBJ1-6; the D is unclear. CDR3 length equals 15 residues. Germline V CDR1 and CDR2: SNHLY, FYNNEI. For the CDR3, the DNA is TGTGCCAGCAGCGAAGAGCGGGGATATAATTCACCCCTCCACTTT. This encodes CASSEERGYNSPLHF.

Only a few counts were recorded for this clonotype. The chain links TRBV6-2 or TRBV6-3 to TRBJ1-1; 9 bases align to TRBD1. Germline assignment: CDR1 MNHEY and CDR2 SVGEGT. Germline trimming cut 6 bases from V and 1 base from J; bases unmatched to any gene: 12. The CDR3 runs to 17 residues. The CDR3 region has the DNA TGTGCCAGCAGGAACCGGGACAGGGCCGCCCGGAACACTGAAGCTTTCTTT. Translating gives CASRNRDRAARNTEAFF.

Points on this clonotype: Without the conserved terminal phenylalanine or tryptophan, this CDR3 likely stems from a read error. The genes are TRBV20-1 and TRBJ2-5, with 7 positions matching TRBD1. After removal of 0 bases from V and 4 bases from J, the junction contained 14 bases not matched to a gene. CDR1 DFQATT and CDR2 SNEGSKA come from the germline V gene (reference sequence). The CDR3 length is 17 residues. This chain's CDR3 is CSARDLTGLFKSETQYY. The DNA of the CDR3 is TGCAGTGCTAGAGATTTGACAGGGTTGTTCAAATCAGAGACCCAGTACTAC.

The chain employs TRBV19 and TRBJ2-5, with a tentative D call TRBD2 (6 bases). The germline V gene encodes CDR1 LNHDA and CDR2 SQIVND (reference sequence). With 6 bases removed from V and 7 bases from J, the gap between germline ends came to 18 bases. The CDR3 totals 14 residues. In nucleotides, the CDR3 is TGTGCCAGTAGCCGGGGACTCCTCGTGGCGACCCAGTACTTC. Encoded protein: CASSRGLLVATQYF.

This chain uses TRBV7-9 with TRBJ2-1, with 8 bases identical to TRBD1. CDR3 size: 16 residues. Per the germline V gene, CDR1 is SEHNR and CDR2 is FQNEAQ (reference sequence). V lost 2 bases to trimming and J lost 3 bases; unmatched junction nucleotides: 6. The CDR3 loop reads CASSLYGGQDYNEQFF. CDR3 DNA: TGTGCCAGCAGCTTATATGGGGGACAGGACTACAATGAGCAGTTCTTC. The full variable domain, with the rest looked up from reference TRBV7-9 and TRBJ2-1, is DTGVSQNPRHKITKRGQNVTFRCDPISEHNRLYWYRQTLGQGPEFLTYFQNEAQLEKSRLLSDRFSAERPKGSFSTLEIQRTEQGDSAMYLCASSLYGGQDYNEQFFGPGTRLTVL.

This clonotype was detected a few times. The CDR3 spells CSARVGGAQGEQFF. In DNA form, the CDR3 reads TGCAGTGCTAGAGTAGGCGGGGCTCAGGGGGAGCAGTTCTTC. The chain carries TRBV20-1 and TRBJ2-1; D is tentatively TRBD1 or TRBD2 (6 bases each). CDR3 length equals 14 residues. V dropped 1 base and J dropped 10 bases, with 17 bases sitting between them. Germline V gene lookup returns CDR1 DFQATT and CDR2 SNEGSKA (reference sequence).

This clonotype was seen a handful of times. The gene calls are TRBV7-2 and TRBJ2-7, with 10 nucleotides matching TRBD1. The ends lost 5 bases at V and 9 bases at J; junction bases unmatched: 10. Germline V lookup: CDR1 SGHTA, CDR2 FQGNSA. The CDR3 totals 14 residues. The CDR3 region has the DNA TGTGCCAGCAGCAACCGGGACAGGGGTGATGTGCAGTACTTC. The encoded protein is CASSNRDRGDVQYF. The variable domain in full, completed from reference TRBV7-2 and TRBJ2-7, reads GAGVSQSPSNKVTEKGKDVELRCDPISGHTALYWYRQSLGQGLEFLIYFQGNSAPDKSGLPSDRFSAERTGGSVSTLTIQRTQQEDSAVYLCASSNRDRGDVQYFGPGTRLTVT.

This clonotype was seen repeatedly, ten times or more. V gene TRBV12-3 or TRBV12-4 combines with J gene TRBJ1-5, with D hard to call. Deletions cut 6 bases from V and 7 bases from J, with 16 bases between. The CDR3 covers 14 residues. The CDR3 bases are TGTGCCAGCAGCTTCGACATGGGAGGGCAGCCCCAGCATTTT. It specifies CASSFDMGGQPQHF.

This chain uses TRBV6-2 or TRBV6-3 with TRBJ2-7; 9 nucleotides align to TRBD1. There are 13 residues in the CDR3. Germline-derived CDR1 and CDR2 are MNHEY and SVGEGT. The trim removed 6 bases at V and 3 bases at J, leaving 3 bases unmatched. The CDR3 is CASRLGQGYEQYF. The CDR3 DNA reads TGTGCCAGCAGATTGGGACAGGGCTACGAGCAGTACTTC.

This clonotype was seen only a few times. The chain employs TRBV7-9 and TRBJ2-5, with D perhaps TRBD1 or TRBD2 (6 bases each). Germline-derived CDR1 and CDR2 are SEHNR and FQNEAQ (reference sequence). The CDR3 extends over 15 amino acids. Trimming stripped 6 bases from V and 5 bases from J, with 19 bases between. CDR3 sequence reads: CASSPRGDAEETQYF. The CDR3 bases are TGTGCCAGCAGTCCAAGGGGGGACGCCGAGGAGACCCAGTACTTC.

The chain joins TRBV20-1 to TRBJ2-4; 7 positions agree with TRBD1. Germline V gene data show CDR1 as DFQATT and CDR2 as SNEGSKA (reference sequence). The junction had 6 bases not matched to a gene; V was cut back by 1 base and J by 0 bases. The CDR3 extends over 16 amino acids. CDR3 region: CSARGGQEIAKNIQYF. The CDR3 nucleotides read TGCAGTGCTAGAGGTGGACAGGAGATAGCCAAAAACATTCAGTACTTC.

The V and J genes are TRBV5-1 and TRBJ1-1; 7 positions match TRBD1. The junction had 5 bases not matched to a gene; V was cut back by 5 bases and J by 1 base. Germline V gene lookup returns CDR1 SGHRS and CDR2 YFSETQ. This CDR3 is built from 14 residues. The CDR3 region is CASRGTVANTEAFF. In DNA, the CDR3 is TGCGCCAGCAGAGGGACAGTTGCGAACACTGAAGCTTTCTTT.

The rearrangement joins TRBV5-1 to TRBJ2-7; 9 nucleotides match TRBD2. Germline V CDR1 and CDR2: SGHRS, YFSETQ. J lost 1 base, V lost 0 bases, and 2 bases had no gene match. This CDR3 has 15 amino acids. The CDR3 DNA follows: TGCGCCAGCAGCTTGGAGGGACTAGCTTCCTACGAGCAGTACTTC. Translated, it gives CASSLEGLASYEQYF.

This chain uses TRBV10-3 with TRBJ2-1; 12 bases agree with TRBD2. J was trimmed by 0 bases and V by 6 bases; bases with no gene match: 3. Germline CDR1 reads ENHRY; CDR2 reads SYGVKD. The CDR3 has 16 residues. CDR3 sequence (DNA): TGTGCCATCAGAGGACTAGCGGGGAACTCCTACAATGAGCAGTTCTTC. Residues: CAIRGLAGNSYNEQFF.

The chain is built from TRBV28 and TRBJ1-1; perhaps TRBD1 as D (5 bases). Trimming removed 7 bases at V and 1 base at J, with 13 bases between. Germline lookup yields CDR1 MDHEN and CDR2 SYDVKM. CDR3 length: 14 amino acids. The CDR3: CASTMGGRNTEAFF. The CDR3 bases are TGTGCCAGCACCATGGGGGGAAGGAACACTGAAGCTTTCTTT.

The chain employs TRBV20-1 and TRBJ2-1; D is perhaps TRBD1 (5 bases). The germline V gene encodes CDR1 DFQATT and CDR2 SNEGSKA (reference sequence). The CDR3 runs to 15 residues. With 1 base removed from V and 4 bases from J, the gap between germline ends came to 14 bases. CDR3 nucleotide sequence: TGCAGTGCTAGAGGTTGGGGCGGCCTTTACAATGAGCAGTTCTTC. It specifies CSARGWGGLYNEQFF.

CDR3 sequence (DNA): TGCGCCAGCAGCTTGGTCCCCCAGGGGGACTACAATGAGCAGTTCTTC. It translates to CASSLVPQGDYNEQFF. The chain couples TRBV5-1 to TRBJ2-1; TRBD1 agrees at 7 bases. The CDR3 contains 16 residues. Losses at the gene ends were 0 bases for V and 3 bases for J; bases not matched to a gene: 6. CDR1 and CDR2 from the germline V gene are SGHRS and YFSETQ.

The chain has TRBV19 and TRBJ2-2; 9 nucleotides match TRBD2. This CDR3 comprises 14 residues. Germline V gives CDR1 LNHDA, CDR2 SQIVND (reference sequence). V shed 3 bases, J shed 4 bases, and the junction held 0 bases outside the gene matches. The chain's CDR3 is CASSISGGTGELFF. In DNA form, the CDR3 reads TGTGCCAGTAGTATTAGCGGGGGCACCGGGGAGCTGTTTTTT.

The sample holds many counts of this clonotype. J is TRBJ2-1 and V is TRBV10-3; 9 bases are a match to TRBD2. The CDR3 runs to 15 residues. Germline V gene sequence: CDR1 ENHRY, CDR2 SYGVKD. V was pared by 5 bases and J by 6 bases, with 8 bases of the junction left unmatched. For the CDR3, the DNA is TGTGCCATCAGTAACCCTAGCGGGGTAAGCAATGAGCAGTTCTTC. Its protein product is CAISNPSGVSNEQFF.

Ten or more counts support this clonotype. The V gene is TRBV12-3 or TRBV12-4, the J gene TRBJ1-1; possibly TRBD1 for D (5 bases). The CDR3 is 13 residues long. Trimming removed 3 bases at V and 4 bases at J, with 9 bases between. The CDR3: CASSFQGRTEAFF. CDR3 nucleotides: TGTGCCAGCAGTTTTCAGGGTCGCACTGAAGCTTTCTTT.